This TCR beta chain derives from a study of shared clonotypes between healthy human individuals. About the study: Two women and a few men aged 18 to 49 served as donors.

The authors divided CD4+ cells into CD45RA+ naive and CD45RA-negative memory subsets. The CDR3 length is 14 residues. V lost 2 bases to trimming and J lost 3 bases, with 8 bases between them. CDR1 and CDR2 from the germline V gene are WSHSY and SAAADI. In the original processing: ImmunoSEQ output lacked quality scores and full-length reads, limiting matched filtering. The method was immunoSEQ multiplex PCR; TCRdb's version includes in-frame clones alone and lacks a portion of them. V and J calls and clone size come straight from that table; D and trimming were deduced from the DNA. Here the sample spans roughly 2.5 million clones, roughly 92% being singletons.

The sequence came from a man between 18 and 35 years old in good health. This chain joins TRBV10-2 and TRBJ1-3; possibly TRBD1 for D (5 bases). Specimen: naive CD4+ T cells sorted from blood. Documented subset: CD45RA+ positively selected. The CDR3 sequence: CASSEQGFGNTIYF. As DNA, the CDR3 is TGCGCCAGCAGTGAGCAGGGTTTTGGAAACACCATATATTTT.